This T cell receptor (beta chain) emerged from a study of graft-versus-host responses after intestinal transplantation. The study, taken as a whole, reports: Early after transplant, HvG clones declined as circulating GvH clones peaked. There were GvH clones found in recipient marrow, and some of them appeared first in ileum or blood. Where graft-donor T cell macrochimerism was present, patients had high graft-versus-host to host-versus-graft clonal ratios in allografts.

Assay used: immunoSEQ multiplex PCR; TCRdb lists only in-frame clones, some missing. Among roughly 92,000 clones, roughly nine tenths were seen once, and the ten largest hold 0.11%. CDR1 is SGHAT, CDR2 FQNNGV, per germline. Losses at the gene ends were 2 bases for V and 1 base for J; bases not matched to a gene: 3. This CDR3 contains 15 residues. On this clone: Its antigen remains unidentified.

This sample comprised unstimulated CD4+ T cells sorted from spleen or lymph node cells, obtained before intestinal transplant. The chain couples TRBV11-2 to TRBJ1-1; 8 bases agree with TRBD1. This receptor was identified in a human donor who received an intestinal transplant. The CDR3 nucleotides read TGTGCCAGCAGCTTACAGGGGGCCGGGAACACTGAAGCTTTCTTT. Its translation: CASSLQGAGNTEAFF.